The 9 T cell receptor beta chains below were found in one sample sequenced in a study of cytomegalovirus exposure and HLA in healthy donors. Researchers ran the PCR with 60 Vbeta and 13 Jbeta primers. Only in-frame clones appear in the TCRdb table, and some are missing; sequencing was by immunoSEQ multiplex PCR. The sample has about 160,000 clones, over 75% seen once. Sequencing was carried out using PBMCs. The receptors come from a woman aged 18-29 years in good health and CMV-seronegative.

This rearrangement joins TRBV6-6 to TRBJ2-7; TRBD2 aligns across 11 bases. This CDR3 has 14 amino acids. Looked up from germline, CDR1 is MNHNY and CDR2 is SVGAGI (reference sequence). The V segment lost 5 bases and the J segment 2 bases; nucleotides outside the gene matches: 2. CDR3 DNA: TGTGCCAGCAGTACTAGCGGGGGAACCTACGAGCAGTACTTC. Residues: CASSTSGGTYEQYF.

The genes are TRBV6-1 and TRBJ2-7; D not certain. The CDR3 contains 14 residues. Trimming cost V 1 base and J 0 bases, with 7 bases left between them. Germline CDR1 and CDR2: MNHNS and SASEGT. This CDR3 is CASSEGGISYEQYF. The CDR3 DNA sequence: TGTGCCAGCAGTGAAGGCGGAATCTCCTACGAGCAGTACTTC.

This clone was recorded once. The V call is TRBV4-1, the J call TRBJ1-4; 9 bases are shared with TRBD1. The CDR3 has 15 residues. Germline V lookup: CDR1 MGHRA, CDR2 YSYEKL. V shed 4 bases, J shed 8 bases, and the junction held 8 bases outside the gene matches. The CDR3 bases are TGCGCCAGCAGCCGGTTACAGGGGGCGGGGGAAAAACTGTTTTTT. The encoded protein is CASSRLQGAGEKLFF.

A single count supports this clone. CDR3 in amino acids: CASSQGKSYEQYF. The CDR3, as DNA: TGTGCTAGTTCCCAGGGGAAGTCGTACGAGCAGTACTTC. The chain couples TRBV7-9 to TRBJ2-7; D may be TRBD1 (6 bases). Germline lookup yields CDR1 SEHNR and CDR2 FQNEAQ (reference sequence). CDR3 length: 13 amino acids. The full variable domain, rest sourced from reference TRBV7-9 and TRBJ2-7, is DTGVSQNPRHKITKRGQNVTFRCDPISEHNRLYWYRQTLGQGPEFLTYFQNEAQLEKSRLLSDRFSAERPKGSFSTLEIQRTEQGDSAMYLCASSQGKSYEQYFGPGTRLTVT.

The V call is TRBV19, the J call TRBJ2-7; tentatively, D is TRBD1 (6 bases). The CDR3 length is 15 residues. From germline, CDR1 is LNHDA and CDR2 SQIVND (reference sequence). Trimming shortened V by 7 bases and J by 4 bases, and 20 bases separated the two germline ends. The DNA for the CDR3 is TGTGCCAGTAAGGAGGTGGACAGCTTTGGTTACGAGCAGTACTTC. This sequence encodes CASKEVDSFGYEQYF.

This sequence joins TRBV6-1 and TRBJ2-7; no firm D call. Germline CDR1 MNHNS, CDR2 SASEGT. Between the trimmed V and J ends, which lost 0 bases and 5 bases, there was a span of 8 bases. This CDR3 has 13 residues. CDR3 in DNA: TGTGCCAGCAGTGAAGCGTACTACGACGAGCAGTACTTC. The encoded protein is CASSEAYYDEQYF.

This rearrangement joins TRBV10-1 to TRBJ1-5; D not certain. The V end was cut by 0 bases, the J end by 5 bases, with 5 bases between. The CDR3 extends over 13 amino acids. Looked up from germline, CDR1 is WNHNN and CDR2 is SYGVQD (reference sequence). The CDR3 loop is CASSESSDQPQHF. CDR3 nucleotide sequence: TGCGCCAGCAGTGAGTCCTCCGATCAGCCCCAGCATTTT.

This rearrangement joins TRBV28 to TRBJ1-5; TRBD1 matches at 8 bases. Losses at the gene ends were 6 bases for V and 7 bases for J; bases not matched to a gene: 11. The length of the CDR3 is 15 residues. Germline loops: CDR1 MDHEN, CDR2 SYDVKM. CDR3 protein: CASSYVGQGLQPQHF. DNA for the CDR3: TGTGCCAGCAGCTATGTTGGACAGGGTTTGCAGCCCCAGCATTTT.

This clone was seen only a few times. The chain links TRBV25-1 to TRBJ1-1; TRBD1 aligns across 10 bases. V was pared by 6 bases and J by 5 bases, with 9 bases of the junction left unmatched. The length of the CDR3 is 15 residues. The V gene's germline CDR1 is MGHDK and CDR2 SYGVNS. The CDR3 DNA follows: TGTGCCAGCAGAGACGACAGGGGGCCGGCTACTGAAGCTTTCTTT. The encoded protein is CASRDDRGPATEAFF.